This TCR beta chain emerged from a study of cytomegalovirus exposure and HLA in healthy donors. Study results and caveats: Investigators reported over 150 TCR beta chains as tied to cytomegalovirus. Most TCR sequences showed up rarely, but some public TCRs showed up in many donors.

Between the trimmed V and J ends, which lost 0 bases and 4 bases, there was a span of 9 bases. Germline CDR1 reads MGHRA; CDR2 reads YSYEKL. The CDR3 consists of 14 residues. A remark on this clone: Its target is not known.

The donors were members of the approximately 110-subject validation cohort (separate from the approximately 650-subject first cohort). Sequencing used immunoSEQ multiplex PCR; TCRdb keeps in-frame clones, though not all of them. The sample lists fewer than 100,000 clones; 94% were seen once. The sample taken for sequencing was PBMCs. This clonotype was sampled from a woman aged 18-29 years in good health and CMV-seronegative. V is TRBV4-1 and J is TRBJ1-2, with a possible D match to TRBD1 (5 bases). CDR3 DNA: TGCGCCAGCAGCCAAGATCAGGGCGTCTATGGCTACACCTTC. Translated: CASSQDQGVYGYTF.